This T cell receptor beta chain was observed in a study of T cells in Graves' hyperthyroidism and ophthalmopathy. About the research overall: Peripheral blood was taken when the disease was first diagnosed, before any treatment began.

This clonotype was detected ten times or more. Its cognate antigen is unknown. The blood sample dates from first hyperthyroidism diagnosis, preceding any ophthalmopathy symptoms. The PBMCs studied were ones that came from about 10 ml fresh peripheral blood. TCR beta CDR3 region amplification was performed from RNA transcripts. HTBI primers drove first-round RT-PCR of the TCR CDR3. TCRdb used MiXCR to reprocess the multiplex PCR reads, holding one entry per CDR3 protein. This table has approximately 370,000 distinct CDR3 sequences, about a sixth appearing once. Study findings and constraints: Most thyroid clonotypes that were expanded above 0.001 also turned up in blood.

The receptor was derived from a woman in her twenties or thirties with Graves' hyperthyroidism that later progressed to Graves' ophthalmopathy. Sequencing was performed on blood.

CDR3 coding DNA: TGTGCCAGCACAGGACTAGTACCGGATACGCAGTATTTT. Its protein product is CASTGLVPDTQYF. V usage is TRBV2 and J usage is TRBJ2-3, with TRBD2 matching over 7 bases. V lost 7 bases and J lost 6; bases outside the gene matches: 7. From germline, CDR1 is SNHLY and CDR2 FYNNEI. This CDR3 spans 13 amino acids.